This paragraph reports one T cell receptor (beta chain). Samples came from healthy bone marrow donors. The primer mix had 60 Vbeta and 13 Jbeta primers. Profiled with immunoSEQ multiplex PCR; TCRdb holds only in-frame clones, not every one. The sample records around 110,000 clones, around 74% being singletons. The CDR3 has 12 residues. Germline V lookup: CDR1 SGHRS, CDR2 YFSETQ. The V and J ends lost 0 bases and 6 bases respectively, with 6 bases between them. This sample was taken from a study of cytomegalovirus exposure and HLA in healthy donors. The sequenced material came from PBMCs. The V and J genes are TRBV5-1 and TRBJ1-2; D is undetermined. The origin of this receptor is a woman between 18 and 30 years old in good health and CMV-seronegative. Here the CDR3 reads CASSLELHGYTF. For the CDR3, the DNA is TGCGCCAGCAGCTTGGAACTCCATGGCTACACCTTC.